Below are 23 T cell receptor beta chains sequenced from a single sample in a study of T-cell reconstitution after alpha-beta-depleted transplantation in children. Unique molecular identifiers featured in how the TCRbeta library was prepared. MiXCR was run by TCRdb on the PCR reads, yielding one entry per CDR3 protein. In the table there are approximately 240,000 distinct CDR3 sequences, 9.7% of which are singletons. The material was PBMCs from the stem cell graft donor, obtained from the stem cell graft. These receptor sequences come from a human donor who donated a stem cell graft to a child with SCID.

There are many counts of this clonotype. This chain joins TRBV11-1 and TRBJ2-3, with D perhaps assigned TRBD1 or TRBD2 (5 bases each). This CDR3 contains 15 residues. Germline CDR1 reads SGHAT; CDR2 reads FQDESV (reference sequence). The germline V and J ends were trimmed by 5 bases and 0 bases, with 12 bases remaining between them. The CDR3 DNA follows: TGTGCCAGCAGCCCCACTAGGGGAAGCACAGATACGCAGTATTTT. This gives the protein CASSPTRGSTDTQYF.

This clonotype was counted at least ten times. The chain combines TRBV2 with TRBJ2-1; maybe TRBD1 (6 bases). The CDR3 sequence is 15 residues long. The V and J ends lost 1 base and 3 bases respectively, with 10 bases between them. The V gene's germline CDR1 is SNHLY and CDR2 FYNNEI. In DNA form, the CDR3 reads TGTGCCAGCAGTGAAGGGCAGGGGATCTACAATGAGCAGTTCTTC. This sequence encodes CASSEGQGIYNEQFF.

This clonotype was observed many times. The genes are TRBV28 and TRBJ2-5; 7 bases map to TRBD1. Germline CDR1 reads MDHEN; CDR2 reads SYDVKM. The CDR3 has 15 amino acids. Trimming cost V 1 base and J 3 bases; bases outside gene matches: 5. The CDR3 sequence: CASSLSQGLEETQYF. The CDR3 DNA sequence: TGTGCCAGCAGTTTATCACAGGGGTTGGAAGAGACCCAGTACTTC.

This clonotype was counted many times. For the CDR3, the DNA is TGTGCCAGCAGTGTCTTAGGGGAAGTAGACTACAATGAGCAGTTCTTC. Protein sequence: CASSVLGEVDYNEQFF. The chain joins TRBV6-4 to TRBJ2-1; D is possibly TRBD1 (5 bases). This CDR3 is built from 16 residues. V was pared by 4 bases and J by 3 bases, with 16 bases between. The germline gives CDR1 MRHNA, CDR2 SNTAGT.

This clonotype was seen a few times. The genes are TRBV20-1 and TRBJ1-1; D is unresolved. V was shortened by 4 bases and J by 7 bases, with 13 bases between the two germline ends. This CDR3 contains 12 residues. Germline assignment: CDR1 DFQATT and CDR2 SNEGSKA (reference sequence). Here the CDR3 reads CSAIQARVEAFF. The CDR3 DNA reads TGCAGTGCTATCCAGGCCCGGGTTGAAGCTTTCTTT.

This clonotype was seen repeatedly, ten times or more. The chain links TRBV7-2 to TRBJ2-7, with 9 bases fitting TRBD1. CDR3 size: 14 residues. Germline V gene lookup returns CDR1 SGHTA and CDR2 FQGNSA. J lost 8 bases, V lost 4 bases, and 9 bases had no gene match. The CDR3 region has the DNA TGTGCCAGCAGCTGGGGGACAGGGAGTTTGCAGCAGTACTTC. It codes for CASSWGTGSLQQYF.

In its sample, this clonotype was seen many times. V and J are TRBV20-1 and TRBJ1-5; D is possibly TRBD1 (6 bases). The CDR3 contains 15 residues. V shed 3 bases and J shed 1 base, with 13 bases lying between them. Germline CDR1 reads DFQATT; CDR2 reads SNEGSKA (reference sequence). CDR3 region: CSARSWGLSNQPQHF. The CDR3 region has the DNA TGCAGTGCTAGGTCGTGGGGGCTAAGCAATCAGCCCCAGCATTTT.

CDR3 amino acids: CASSLEGAGGLRDTQYF. The CDR3 region has the DNA TGCGCCAGCAGCTTGGAGGGTGCGGGGGGGCTGAGAGATACGCAGTATTTT. The genes are TRBV5-1 and TRBJ2-3; 9 bases match TRBD2. The CDR3 covers 17 residues. Germline CDR1 reads SGHRS; CDR2 reads YFSETQ. V dropped 0 bases and J dropped 5; count of bases not matched to a gene: 10.

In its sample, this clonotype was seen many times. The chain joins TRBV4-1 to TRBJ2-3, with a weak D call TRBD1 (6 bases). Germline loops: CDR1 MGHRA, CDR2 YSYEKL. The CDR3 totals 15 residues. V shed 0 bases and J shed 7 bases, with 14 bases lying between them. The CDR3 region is CASSQEAGATYTQYF. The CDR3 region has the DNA TGCGCCAGCAGCCAAGAGGCAGGGGCCACGTATACGCAGTATTTT.

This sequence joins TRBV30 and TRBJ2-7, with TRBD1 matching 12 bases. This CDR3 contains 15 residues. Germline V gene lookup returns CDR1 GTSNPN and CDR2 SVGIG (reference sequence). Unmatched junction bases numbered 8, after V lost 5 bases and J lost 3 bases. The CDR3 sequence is CAWAGDRGPFYEQYF. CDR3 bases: TGTGCCTGGGCTGGGGACAGGGGGCCCTTCTACGAGCAGTACTTC.

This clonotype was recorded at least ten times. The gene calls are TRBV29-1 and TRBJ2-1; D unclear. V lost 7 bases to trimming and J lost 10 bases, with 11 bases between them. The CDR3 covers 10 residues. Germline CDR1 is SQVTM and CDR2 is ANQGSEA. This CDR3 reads CSASRWEQFF. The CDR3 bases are TGCAGCGCCTCAAGGTGGGAGCAGTTCTTC.

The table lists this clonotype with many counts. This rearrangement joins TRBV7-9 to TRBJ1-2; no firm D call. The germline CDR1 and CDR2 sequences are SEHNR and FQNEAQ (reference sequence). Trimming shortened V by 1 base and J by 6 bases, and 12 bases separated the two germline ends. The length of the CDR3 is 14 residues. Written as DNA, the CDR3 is TGTGCCAGCAGCTTAGGGGAGGATGTCAATGGCTACACCTTC. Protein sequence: CASSLGEDVNGYTF.

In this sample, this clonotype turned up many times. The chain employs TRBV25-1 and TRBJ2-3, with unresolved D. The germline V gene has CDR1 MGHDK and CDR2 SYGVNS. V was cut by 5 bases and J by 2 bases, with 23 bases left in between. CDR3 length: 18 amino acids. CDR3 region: CASSSLELEERTTDTQYF. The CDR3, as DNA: TGTGCCAGCAGTTCTCTAGAGTTAGAGGAGAGGACCACAGATACGCAGTATTTT. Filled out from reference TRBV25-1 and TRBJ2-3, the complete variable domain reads EADIYQTPRYLVIGTGKKITLECSQTMGHDKMYWYQQDPGMELHLIHYSYGVNSTEKGDLSSESTVSRIRTEHFPLTLESARPSHTSQYLCASSSLELEERTTDTQYFGPGTRLTVL.

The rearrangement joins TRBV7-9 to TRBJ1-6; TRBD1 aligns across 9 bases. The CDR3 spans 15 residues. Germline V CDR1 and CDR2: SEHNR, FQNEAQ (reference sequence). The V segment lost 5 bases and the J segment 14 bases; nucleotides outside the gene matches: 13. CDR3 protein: CASSLGQGPIRALHF. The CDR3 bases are TGTGCCAGCAGCCTCGGACAGGGGCCGATTCGGGCCCTCCACTTT.

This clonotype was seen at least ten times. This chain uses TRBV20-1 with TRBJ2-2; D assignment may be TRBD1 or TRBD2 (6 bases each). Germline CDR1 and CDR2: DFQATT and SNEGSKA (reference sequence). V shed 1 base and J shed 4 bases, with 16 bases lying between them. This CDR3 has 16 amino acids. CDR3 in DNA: TGCAGTGCTAGAGGAGTTAGGGGGGCCGGCACCGGGGAGCTGTTTTTT. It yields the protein CSARGVRGAGTGELFF.

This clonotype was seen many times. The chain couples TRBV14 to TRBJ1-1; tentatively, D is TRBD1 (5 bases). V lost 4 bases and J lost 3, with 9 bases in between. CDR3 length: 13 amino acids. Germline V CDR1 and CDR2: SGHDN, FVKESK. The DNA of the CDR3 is TGTGCCAGCAGCCGGGACCTATACACTGAAGCTTTCTTT. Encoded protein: CASSRDLYTEAFF. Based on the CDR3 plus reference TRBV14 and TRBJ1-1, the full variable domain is EAGVTQFPSHSVIEKGQTVTLRCDPISGHDNLYWYRRVMGKEIKFLLHFVKESKQDESGMPNNRFLAERTGGTYSTLKVQPAELEDSGVYFCASSRDLYTEAFFGQGTRLTVV.

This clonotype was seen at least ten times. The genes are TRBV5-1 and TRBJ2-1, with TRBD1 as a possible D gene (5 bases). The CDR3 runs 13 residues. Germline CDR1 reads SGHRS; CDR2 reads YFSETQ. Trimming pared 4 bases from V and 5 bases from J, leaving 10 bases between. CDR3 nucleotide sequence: TGCGCCAGCAGCCACGGACAAGACAATGAGCAGTTCTTC. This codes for CASSHGQDNEQFF. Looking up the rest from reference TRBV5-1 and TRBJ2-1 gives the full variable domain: KAGVTQTPRYLIKTRGQQVTLSCSPISGHRSVSWYQQTPGQGLQFLFEYFSETQRNKGNFPGRFSGRQFSNSRSEMNVSTLELGDSALYLCASSHGQDNEQFFGPGTRLTVL.

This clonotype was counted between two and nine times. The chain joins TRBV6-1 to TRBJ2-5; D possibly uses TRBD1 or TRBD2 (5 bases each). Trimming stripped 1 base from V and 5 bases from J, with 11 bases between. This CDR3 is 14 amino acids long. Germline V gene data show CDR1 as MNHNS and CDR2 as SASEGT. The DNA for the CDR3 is TGTGCCAGCAGTGAAGGGGGGTTGGGGGAGACCCAGTACTTC. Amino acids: CASSEGGLGETQYF.

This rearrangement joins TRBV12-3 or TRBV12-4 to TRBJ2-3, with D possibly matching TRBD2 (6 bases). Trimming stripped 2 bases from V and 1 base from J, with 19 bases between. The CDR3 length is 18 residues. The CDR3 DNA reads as TGTGCCAGCAGTTTACACCCGACTAGTTGGTACGGCACAGATACGCAGTATTTT. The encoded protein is CASSLHPTSWYGTDTQYF.

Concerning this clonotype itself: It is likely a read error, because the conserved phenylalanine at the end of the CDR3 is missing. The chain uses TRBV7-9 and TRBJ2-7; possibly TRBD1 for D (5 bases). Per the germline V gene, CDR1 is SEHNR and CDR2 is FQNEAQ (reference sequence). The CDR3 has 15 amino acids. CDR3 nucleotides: TGTGCCAGCAGCTTCAGCGACAGTCGCTTCTACGATCAGTACCTC. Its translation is CASSFSDSRFYDQYL.

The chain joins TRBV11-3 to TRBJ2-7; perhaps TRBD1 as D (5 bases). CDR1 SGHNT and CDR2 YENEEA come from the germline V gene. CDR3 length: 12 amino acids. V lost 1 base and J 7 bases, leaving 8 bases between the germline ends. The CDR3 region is CASSLVPGEQYF. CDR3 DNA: TGTGCCAGCAGCTTAGTGCCAGGGGAGCAGTACTTC.

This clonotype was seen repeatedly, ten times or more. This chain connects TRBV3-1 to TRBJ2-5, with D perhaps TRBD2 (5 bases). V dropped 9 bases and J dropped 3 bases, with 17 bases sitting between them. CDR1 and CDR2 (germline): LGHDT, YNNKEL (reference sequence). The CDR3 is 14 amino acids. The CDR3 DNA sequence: TGTGCCAGTAAGGACCTTGGACTTGAAGAGACCCAGTACTTC. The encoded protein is CASKDLGLEETQYF.

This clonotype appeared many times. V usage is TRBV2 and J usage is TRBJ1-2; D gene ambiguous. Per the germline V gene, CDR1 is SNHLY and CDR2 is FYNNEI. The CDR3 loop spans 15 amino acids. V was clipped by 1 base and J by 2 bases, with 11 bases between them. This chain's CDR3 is CASSEGSSLNYGYTF. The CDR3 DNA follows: TGTGCCAGCAGTGAAGGATCATCCCTGAACTATGGCTACACCTTC.